This T cell receptor beta chain derives from a study of radiotherapy plus CTLA-4 blockade in lung cancer listed by TCRdb under 2018. Broadly, across the study: Objective responses were observed in 18% of enrolled patients, and disease control was achieved in around 28%.

A remark on this clone: Its antigen remains undetermined. Its ends do not fully match the called genes, so a read error is possible.

Focal radiation therapy combined with CTLA-4 blockade (ipilimumab) was tested in patients with chemo-refractory metastatic non-small-cell lung cancer. Overall study outcomes, separate from this receptor: Increased serum interferon-beta after radiation, together with early dynamic changes in blood T cell clones, were reported to be the strongest predictors of response. After treatment with radiotherapy and ipilimumab, TCR clones that originated in tumors expanded in peripheral blood.

The CDR3 runs 17 residues from the cysteine to the phenylalanine. Only CDR3 DNA is held: 51 bases, read in frame from base 1. The germline V gene (reference sequence) provides CDR1 LNHNV and CDR2 YYDKDF. Library creation used the immunoSEQ multiplex PCR assay. TCRdb took this table from immuneACCESS and kept in-frame rearrangements with V and J called. Such tables lack part of the clones; where checked against another copy, unresolved V genes explain under half of the gap, and the rest is unexplained. The sample data list tens of thousands of clones, and roughly 83% of these were observed just once. The top ten hold 8.5% of the sample.

The material was peripheral blood, obtained from a patient treated with radiotherapy plus ipilimumab. The TCR originated in a human donor with non-small cell lung cancer who had a complete response to radiotherapy plus ipilimumab. The chain uses TRBV15 and TRBJ1-1; TRBD1 is a weak D gene call, 5 bases matching. The bases are TGTGCCGCCAGCAGAGATTACCCGGGGGGTGGAAACACTGAAGCTTTCTTT. Translated, this gives CAASRDYPGGGNTEAFF.